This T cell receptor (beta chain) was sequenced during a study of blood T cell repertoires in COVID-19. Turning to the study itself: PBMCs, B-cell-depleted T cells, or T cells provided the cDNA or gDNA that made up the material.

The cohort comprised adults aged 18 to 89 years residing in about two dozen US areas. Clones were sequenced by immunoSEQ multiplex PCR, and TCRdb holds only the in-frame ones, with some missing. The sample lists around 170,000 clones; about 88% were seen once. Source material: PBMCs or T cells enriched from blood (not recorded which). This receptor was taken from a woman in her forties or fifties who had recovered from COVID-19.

The DNA for the CDR3 is TGCGCCAGCAGCGCTGCCGGGACAGGGAGTGAGCAGTACTTC. Its translation is CASSAAGTGSEQYF. The chain uses TRBV5-1 and TRBJ2-7, with TRBD1 identical over 9 bases. In germline, CDR1 is SGHRS, CDR2 YFSETQ. V was clipped by 4 bases and J by 7 bases; unmatched bases: 9. This CDR3 comprises 14 residues.